This T cell receptor (beta chain) was profiled in a study of vaccination effects on CD4 cells after COVID-19. Looking at the study overall: Pools of viral peptides were used by the ViraFEST assay to expand antigen-specific CD4+ T cells ahead of sequencing.

This clone was counted between two and nine times. Its specificity is unknown. The CDR3 is 14 residues long. Trimming shortened V by 1 base and J by 5 bases, and 8 bases separated the two germline ends. Germline V gene sequence: CDR1 MGHRA, CDR2 YSYEKL. Some clones are missing from TCRdb's copy, which holds only in-frame ones; the method was immunoSEQ multiplex PCR. Found here are tens of thousands of clones, less than 80% of them singletons; the top ten hold approximately 2.3%. Between days 9 and 10 of culture, CD4+ T cells were separated out. Two-dose vaccination with either BNT162b2 or mRNA-1273 was given to the participants. The authors replaced half the medium with IL-2 medium on days 3 and 7.

The J gene is TRBJ2-2, the V gene TRBV4-1; D uncertain. The TCR sequence derives from a human donor who received a COVID-19 vaccine. The material sequenced was CD4+ T cells from PBMCs cultured without peptide, taken after COVID-19 vaccination. The CDR3 region has the DNA TGCGCCAGCAGCCAAGGTGCGGTTACCGGGGAGCTGTTTTTT. This encodes CASSQGAVTGELFF.